This T cell receptor beta chain was retrieved from a study of T-cell reconstitution after alpha-beta-depleted transplantation in children. General study points: T cells produced anew were the main source of T-cell counts and diversity one year after transplant. Where some patients showed high TCRbeta diversity at day 60, it came from recipient T cells and thymic progenitors that had survived. By about two months after transplant, alpha-beta T cells reportedly arose from several hundred graft clones that had expanded.

Unique molecular identifiers were incorporated when the TCRbeta library was constructed. Each CDR3 protein is one row after TCRdb ran MiXCR on the PCR reads. This sample yields about 260,000 distinct CDR3 sequences, of which 11% are seen a single time; 23% belongs to the top ten. This clonotype was seen at least ten times. Its specificity is unknown. Germline-derived CDR1 and CDR2 are MGHRA and YSYEKL. CDR3 size: 13 residues. The ends were cut back, 3 bases at V and 5 bases at J, with 11 bases in the middle. The receptor's source is a male patient between 2 and 15 years old who had a stem cell transplant for chronic granulomatous disease, so the T cells may come from the graft donor. The sequences come from peripheral blood, collected 180 days after TCRalphabeta/CD19-depleted stem cell transplant. The chain has TRBV4-1 and TRBJ2-7, with D perhaps given as TRBD1 or TRBD2 (5 bases each). The CDR3 coding sequence is TGCGCCAGCAGCCAGAGGGGCGAACACGAGCAGTACTTC. Amino acids: CASSQRGEHEQYF.